This T cell receptor (beta chain) is from a study of cytomegalovirus exposure and HLA in healthy donors. Healthy bone marrow donors formed the donor group. The primer mix had 60 Vbeta and 13 Jbeta primers. Profiled with immunoSEQ multiplex PCR; TCRdb holds only in-frame clones, not every one. The top ten hold just under 1% of the sample, which has about 140,000 clones, under 85% seen once. The CDR3 totals 16 residues. Germline V gives CDR1 SGHVS, CDR2 FNYEAQ. V dropped 5 bases and J dropped 0; count of bases not matched to a gene: 10. The chain carries TRBV7-6 and TRBJ2-7; 7 bases line up with TRBD2. The specimen was PBMCs. The clonotype originates from a man younger than 30 in good health and CMV-seronegative. The CDR3 protein is CASSRGVGQISYEQYF. As DNA, the CDR3 is TGTGCCAGCAGCCGGGGGGTGGGCCAGATCTCCTACGAGCAGTACTTC.